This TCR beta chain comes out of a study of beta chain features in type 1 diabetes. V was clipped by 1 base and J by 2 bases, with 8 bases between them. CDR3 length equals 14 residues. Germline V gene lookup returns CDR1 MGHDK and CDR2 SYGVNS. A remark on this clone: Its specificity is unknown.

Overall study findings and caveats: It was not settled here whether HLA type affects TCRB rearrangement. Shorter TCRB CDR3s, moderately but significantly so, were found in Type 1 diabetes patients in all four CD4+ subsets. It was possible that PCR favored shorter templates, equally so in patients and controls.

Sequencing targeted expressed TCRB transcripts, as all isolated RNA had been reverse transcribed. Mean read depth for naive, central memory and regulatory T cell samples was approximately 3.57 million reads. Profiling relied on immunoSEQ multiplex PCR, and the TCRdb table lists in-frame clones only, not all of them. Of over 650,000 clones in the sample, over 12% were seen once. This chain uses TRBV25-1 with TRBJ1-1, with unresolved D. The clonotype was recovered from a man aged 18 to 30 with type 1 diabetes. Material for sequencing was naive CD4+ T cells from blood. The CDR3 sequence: CASSESWGNTEAFF. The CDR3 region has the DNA TGTGCCAGCAGTGAATCTTGGGGTAACACTGAAGCTTTCTTT.